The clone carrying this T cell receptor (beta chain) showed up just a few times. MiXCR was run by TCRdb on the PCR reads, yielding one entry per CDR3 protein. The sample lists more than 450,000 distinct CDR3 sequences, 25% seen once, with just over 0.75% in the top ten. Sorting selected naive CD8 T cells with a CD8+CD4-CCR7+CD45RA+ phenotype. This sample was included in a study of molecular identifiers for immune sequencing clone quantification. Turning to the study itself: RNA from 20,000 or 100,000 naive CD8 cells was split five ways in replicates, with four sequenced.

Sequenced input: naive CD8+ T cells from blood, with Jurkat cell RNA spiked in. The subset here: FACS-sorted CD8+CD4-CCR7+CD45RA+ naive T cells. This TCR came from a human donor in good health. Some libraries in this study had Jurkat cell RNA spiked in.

The DNA of the CDR3 is TGTGCCTGGAGTGTACTCGCTATTACCTACGAGCAGTACTTC. Its protein is CAWSVLAITYEQYF. V and J are TRBV30 and TRBJ2-7; D gene ambiguous. V was trimmed by 0 bases and J by 2 bases, leaving 11 bases between them. The CDR3 has 14 residues. Looked up from germline, CDR1 is GTSNPN and CDR2 is SVGIG (reference sequence). Using reference TRBV30 and TRBJ2-7 for the parts outside the CDR3, the full variable domain is SQTIHQWPATLVQPVGSPLSLECTVEGTSNPNLYWYRQAAGRGLQLLFYSVGIGQISSEVPQNLSASRPQDRQFILSSKKLLLSDSGFYLCAWSVLAITYEQYFGPGTRLTVT.